The rows below give T cell receptor beta chains drawn from one sample of a study of T cell repertoires in cytomegalovirus infection. From the reads, TCRdb called clonotypes with MiXCR, one entry per CDR3 protein. The data show more than 85,000 distinct CDR3 sequences, 16% seen once. Sample: PBMCs. The receptors were gathered from a human donor in good health (CMV status not recorded). Some clones in this sample may be carry-over from other donors' samples. The CDR3 runs from the conserved cysteine through the conserved F or W. The D gene is left open where the match is weak. Some rows have no size entry. The others give once, few or many, or a class for an expanded clone.

>-|TRBV25-1|TRBJ2-5|-
CASSDGLTQETQYF
TGTGCCAGCAGTGATGGACTGACCCAAGAGACCCAGTACTTC
>-|TRBV7-2|TRBJ1-6|-
CASSLVSGSPLHF
TGTGCCAGCAGCTTAGTCAGCGGTTCACCCCTCCACTTT
>few|TRBV4-1|TRBJ1-6|-
CASSQDQGSTLHF
TGCGCCAGCAGCCAAGATCAAGGCTCGACCCTCCACTTT
>-|TRBV10-3|TRBJ1-1|-
CAISEGEHYEAFF
TGTGCCATCAGTGAGGGTGAACACTATGAAGCTTTCTTT
>many|TRBV7-2|TRBJ2-3|-
CASSSYRTDTQYF
TGTGCCAGCAGCTCTTACCGCACAGATACGCAGTATTTT
>many|TRBV7-2|TRBJ2-2|-
CASSFRGVGELFF
TGTGCCAGCAGCTTCAGGGGTGTCGGGGAGCTGTTTTTT
>-|TRBV5-4|TRBJ2-5|-
CASSFSSGGVGETQYF
TGTGCCAGCAGCTTCTCCTCTGGAGGGGTAGGAGAGACCCAGTACTTC
>-|TRBV7-8|TRBJ2-7|-
CASSIRISEQYF
TGTGCCAGCAGCATAAGGATTTCCGAGCAGTACTTC
>many|TRBV7-2|TRBJ1-1|-
CASSTDLLAEAFF
TGTGCCAGCAGCACCGACCTTTTGGCAGAAGCTTTCTTT
>many|TRBV7-9|TRBJ1-1|TRBD1
CASSSGGEGTEAFF
TGTGCCAGCAGCTCAGGGGGCGAGGGGACTGAAGCTTTCTTT
>many|TRBV6-2/TRBV6-3|TRBJ2-5|-
CASTRRPGLRETQYF
TGTGCCAGCACTAGAAGACCGGGGCTGAGGGAGACCCAGTACTTC
>-|TRBV29-1|TRBJ1-2|TRBD1
CSVAGGQGSGSYGYTF
TGCAGCGTTGCGGGCGGACAGGGATCAGGTAGTTATGGCTACACCTTC
>many|TRBV7-9|TRBJ2-4|-
CASSSTREKNIQYF
TGTGCCAGCAGCTCAACAAGGGAGAAAAACATTCAGTACTTC
>-|TRBV6-1|TRBJ1-5|-
CASSFSGRGQPQHF
TGTGCCAGCAGCTTCAGTGGTAGGGGACAGCCCCAGCATTTT
>-|TRBV20-1|TRBJ2-2|-
CSARDAKGGTSTGELFF
TGCAGTGCTAGAGATGCAAAAGGAGGCACCAGCACCGGGGAGCTGTTTTTT
>many|TRBV20-1|TRBJ2-1|-
CSARGMGENNEQFF
TGCAGTGCCAGGGGAATGGGCGAAAACAATGAGCAGTTCTTC
>many|TRBV7-2|TRBJ2-3|-
CASSLISAGASTDTQYF
TGTGCCAGCAGCTTAATTTCAGCGGGCGCTAGCACAGATACGCAGTATTTT
>-|TRBV20-1|TRBJ2-1|-
CSVGGWSYNEQFF
TGCAGTGTGGGGGGTTGGTCCTACAATGAGCAGTTCTTC
>-|TRBV7-2|TRBJ1-2|-
CASNPGAGSGYGYTF
TGTGCCAGCAACCCGGGGGCAGGAAGCGGCTATGGCTACACCTTC
>once|TRBV3-1|TRBJ1-2|TRBD1
CASSPDRYSDGYTF
TGTGCCAGCAGTCCGGACAGGTACTCAGATGGCTACACCTTC
>-|TRBV5-5|TRBJ1-2|-
CASSLTDNGYTF
TGTGCCAGCAGCTTGACCGACAACGGCTACACCTTC
>few|TRBV3-1|TRBJ1-1|-
CASSPLYQNTEAFF
TGTGCCAGCAGCCCCCTATATCAGAACACTGAAGCTTTCTTT
>many|TRBV7-3|TRBJ2-1|-
CASSLMGPFEQFF
TGTGCCAGCAGCCTCATGGGACCTTTTGAGCAGTTCTTC
>few|TRBV25-1|TRBJ1-1|TRBD1
CASSDRTGTNTEAFF
TGTGCCAGCAGTGACCGGACAGGGACGAACACTGAAGCTTTCTTT
>-|TRBV7-6|TRBJ1-6|-
CASSPGRDSPLHF
TGTGCCAGCAGCCCCGGACGGGATTCACCCCTCCACTTT
>-|TRBV28|TRBJ1-2|TRBD1
CASRSGQTYGYTF
TGTGCCAGCAGATCGGGACAGACCTATGGCTACACCTTC
>many|TRBV6-2/TRBV6-3|TRBJ1-5|-
CASSYPLLVIDQPQHF
TGTGCCAGCAGTTACCCGCTCCTTGTGATAGATCAGCCCCAGCATTTT
>-|TRBV4-1|TRBJ2-7|-
CASSPRGNSYEQYF
TGCGCCAGCAGCCCACGAGGGAACTCCTACGAGCAGTACTTC
>-|TRBV3-1|TRBJ2-2|-
CASSQDSNTGELFF
TGTGCCAGCAGCCAAGACAGCAACACCGGGGAGCTGTTTTTT
>many|TRBV7-2|TRBJ1-5|-
CASSLWGASGNQPQHF
TGTGCCAGCAGCTTATGGGGGGCCAGCGGCAATCAGCCCCAGCATTTT
>many|TRBV29-1|TRBJ1-5|-
CSVIGRTGGPQHF
TGCAGCGTTATTGGACGGACTGGAGGGCCCCAGCATTTT
>many|TRBV12-3/TRBV12-4|TRBJ1-4|-
CASSSLISATNEKLFF
TGTGCCAGCAGTTCTTTAATCTCAGCAACTAATGAAAAACTGTTTTTT
>many|TRBV2|TRBJ1-6|TRBD1
CASRPGQGWNSPLHF
TGTGCCAGCAGGCCGGGACAGGGGTGGAATTCACCCCTCCACTTT
>once|TRBV7-9|TRBJ1-5|-
CASSLSGLQPQHF
TGTGCCAGCAGCTTATCAGGGCTTCAGCCCCAGCATTTT
>few|TRBV27|TRBJ1-2|TRBD1
CASNPTGKDGYTF
TGTGCCAGCAACCCGACAGGGAAGGATGGCTACACCTTC
>-|TRBV20-1|TRBJ2-1|TRBD2
CSARDYPFSDEQFF
TGCAGTGCGCGGGACTACCCCTTCTCCGATGAGCAGTTCTTC
>few|TRBV27|TRBJ2-7|-
CASSSIKTGSGEQYF
TGTGCCAGCAGTTCTATAAAAACAGGGTCGGGGGAGCAGTACTTC
>few|TRBV20-1|TRBJ2-5|TRBD1
CSARDRRGQETQYF
TGCAGTGCTAGGGACCGCAGGGGGCAAGAGACCCAGTACTTC
>many|TRBV10-3|TRBJ2-7|-
CAISERDKGYEQYF
TGTGCCATCAGTGAGAGGGATAAGGGCTACGAGCAGTACTTC
>-|TRBV7-2|TRBJ2-7|TRBD1
CASSPTGGLYEQYF
TGTGCCAGCAGCCCGACAGGGGGCTTGTACGAGCAGTACTTC
>-|TRBV20-1|TRBJ1-5|TRBD1
CSAAGQGAGQPQHF
TGCAGTGCTGCTGGACAGGGGGCTGGTCAGCCCCAGCATTTT
>-|TRBV15|TRBJ1-4|-
CTTSRDQGNNEKLFF
TGTACCACCAGCAGAGATCAGGGAAATAATGAAAAACTGTTTTTT
>medium-sized|TRBV4-2|TRBJ2-2|TRBD2
CASSRGSGGLPNTGELFF
TGTGCCAGCAGCCGGGGTTCGGGGGGACTGCCGAACACCGGGGAGCTGTTTTTT
>few|TRBV4-1|TRBJ2-1|TRBD2
CASSRVTSGGNGPFF
TGCGCCAGCAGCCGCGTAACTAGCGGGGGGAATGGGCCGTTCTTC
>many|TRBV7-8|TRBJ1-4|-
CASSPREGQDEKLFF
TGTGCCAGCAGCCCCCGGGAGGGGCAAGATGAAAAACTGTTTTTT
>few|TRBV4-1|TRBJ1-2|-
CASSQGYRSYGYTF
TGCGCCAGCAGCCAAGGTTATCGGTCCTATGGCTACACCTTC
>few|TRBV20-1|TRBJ2-6|TRBD1
CSARDQGVGANVLTF
TGCAGTGCTAGAGATCAGGGGGTTGGGGCCAACGTCCTGACTTTC
>many|TRBV7-9|TRBJ1-2|TRBD1
CASSRPGQGFGGRYTF
TGTGCCAGCAGCCGGCCGGGACAGGGATTCGGAGGACGCTACACCTTC
>many|TRBV7-2|TRBJ2-7|TRBD1
CASSVDRGSFPYEQYF
TGTGCCAGCAGCGTGGACAGGGGTTCATTCCCCTACGAGCAGTACTTC
>-|TRBV20-1|TRBJ2-2|TRBD1
CSATDRSNTGELFF
TGCAGTGCTACGGACAGGTCGAACACCGGGGAGCTGTTTTTT
>few|TRBV7-9|TRBJ2-5|TRBD2
CASSSRLAGSQETQYF
TGTGCCAGCAGCTCTCGACTAGCGGGGAGCCAAGAGACCCAGTACTTC
>many|TRBV7-2|TRBJ2-3|TRBD2
CASSPPGLVRTDTQYF
TGTGCCAGCAGCCCTCCGGGACTAGTAAGGACAGATACGCAGTATTTT
>few|TRBV18|TRBJ1-1|-
CASSGGQNTEAFF
TGTGCCAGCTCAGGGGGACAAAACACTGAAGCTTTCTTT